Given below is one T cell receptor (beta chain) in context. The antigen this receptor binds is unknown. Base qualities are missing; no much larger clone stands one base away. The CDR3 runs 14 amino acids, cysteine and phenylalanine included. The kept DNA is CDR3 alone, 42 bases in frame from the first base. The germline V gene specifies MDHEN as CDR1 and SYDVKM as CDR2. V and J are trimmed by 6 bases and 3 bases, and the gene matches miss 5 bases of the junction. This specimen belongs to a study of shared clonotypes between healthy human individuals (dated by TCRdb to the early 2020s). In the study overall: The cohort included a few men and two women between 18 and 49 years of age. For each donor, three plates each were used for CD4 naive and CD4 memory, two plates were used for CD8 naive, and one plate was used for CD8 memory. To estimate repertoire size and how much clonotype sharing occurs between individuals, the study deeply sequenced the blood TCR repertoires of five healthy adults. Libraries were prepared and TCR repertoires were sequenced by different laboratories using diverse techniques, in order to increase sequencing depth and limit assay-specific biases. Between about 0.85 and 9.5 billion PBMCs per donor were obtained by leukapheresis. The paper as a whole reports these results and caveats: Sampling was restricted to blood, and TCR repertoires in tissues likely differ from the TCR repertoires found in blood. Pairwise subsampling indicated that sequencing depth was expected to affect the degree of clonotype sharing among donors. Approximately 5% of naive CD4, more than 3% of naive CD8, 2.3% of memory CD4, and about 0.4% of memory CD8 clonotypes were shared across a few donors. Because the study included a small number of donors, the genetic and exposure-history diversity represented was limited. Even with the large sequencing depth, rarefaction of the sorted-subset datasets indicated that sequencing was incomplete. Naive subsets generally had larger estimated clonotype richness than memory subsets did. Higher generation probabilities were observed for clonotypes shared by all four sorted-subset donors than for non-shared clonotypes.

The donors were healthy, HIV-negative adults who had no recently reported acute infections or vaccinations. Every donor was a Caucasian adult living in Nashville, Tennessee, USA. CD4+ T cells were enriched by magnetic negative selection; naive cells were then positively selected on CD45RA, and the negative fraction formed the memory subset. Blood was obtained by leukapheresis, after which PBMCs were separated by Ficoll-Histopaque density gradient centrifugation and cryopreserved in liquid nitrogen vapor phase. Analytical flow cytometry was used to check the purity and quantity of every magnetically sorted T cell population. Each sorted fraction had its genomic DNA isolated and then quantified by UV absorbance on a Nanodrop 2000c. TCR CDR3 regions were amplified from genomic DNA by multiplex PCR using the deep immunoSEQ assay. Genomic DNA extracted from each cell subset was distributed evenly over all wells of several immunoSEQ 96-well plates, and each plate served as one replicate. For sorted subsets, each replicate PCR was loaded with 150 to 250 ng genomic DNA, equivalent to 25,000 to 35,000 T cell genomes. Purified libraries were measured with a Qubit 3.0 fluorometer, size-checked on a Bioanalyzer 2100, and measured again with the KAPA Library Quantification kit. A separate single-read 150-cycle Illumina NextSeq 550 flow cell was used to sequence each immunoSEQ 96-well plate. Per the original workflow: Because the immunoSEQ output held only junctional sequences and lacked quality scores, the filtering could not match the filtering applied to full-length reads. To assign V/J genes and CDR3, sequences were annotated against IMGT germline references using PyIR, a Python wrapper for IgBLAST v1.9. Reads were removed for weak V/J assignments (E-value above 1e-6), missing CDR3, stop codons, out-of-frame junctions, or ambiguous translated residues. A V3J clonotype was defined by an identical inferred V gene, J gene, and CDR3 amino acid sequence. Percentage overlap between repertoires was computed as shared unique clonotypes divided by the size of the smaller repertoire. Richness of each repertoire was evaluated using RTK rarefaction, the Chao1 estimator, and Recon v2.1 estimates of unobserved clonotypes. Generation probabilities were computed with OLGA for all TCRbeta clonotypes obtained by the gDNA method from a handful of donors. TCRdb provides this immuneACCESS table in a form limited to in-frame rearrangements. Some clones are lacking; in checked studies, under half of them reflect an unresolved V gene, and why the rest are absent is not known. That table is the source of V, J and clone size, and D and trimming were worked out from the DNA. The sample profile shows approximately 2.5 million clones; approximately 90% of them were found once. 0.11% to 0.15% of the sample is held by the ten biggest clonotypes.

The rearrangement joined TRBV28 to TRBJ2-7, with TRBD2 matching 10 junction bases. The sequence derives from a young man in good health. Specimen: naive CD4+ T cells sorted from blood. The cell subset or site label, read with the paper, signifies: CD45RA+ positively selected. The DNA sequence is as follows: TGTGCCAGCAGACAGCGGGGGGGGTACTACGAGCAGTACTTC. Translation gives CASRQRGGYYEQYF.